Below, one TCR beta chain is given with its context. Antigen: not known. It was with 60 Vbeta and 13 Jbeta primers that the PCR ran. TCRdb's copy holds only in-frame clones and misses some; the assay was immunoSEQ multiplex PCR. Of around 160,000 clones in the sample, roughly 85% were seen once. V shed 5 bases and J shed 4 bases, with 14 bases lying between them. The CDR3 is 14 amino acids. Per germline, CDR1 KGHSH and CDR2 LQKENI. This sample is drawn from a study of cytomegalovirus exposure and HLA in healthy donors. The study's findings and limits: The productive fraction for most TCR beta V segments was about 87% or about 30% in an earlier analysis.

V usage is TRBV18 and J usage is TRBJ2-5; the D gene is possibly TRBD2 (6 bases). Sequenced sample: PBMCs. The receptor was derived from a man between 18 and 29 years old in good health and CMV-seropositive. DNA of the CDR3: TGTGCCAGCTCATTAGAGGTTAGCGGAGAGACCCAGTACTTC. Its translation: CASSLEVSGETQYF.